The rows below give T cell receptor beta chains drawn from one sample of a study of PD-1 blockade in classical Hodgkin lymphoma. TCRdb's table, derived via immunoSEQ multiplex PCR, lists solely in-frame clones and lacks some. Altogether around 90,000 clones are present, around four fifths being singletons, with the ten largest covering just under 9.5%. The sample here was peripheral blood mononuclear cells (PBMCs), taken before the fourth cycle of nivolumab. The receptors derive from a human donor with classical Hodgkin lymphoma. The CDR3 runs from the conserved cysteine through the conserved F or W. The D gene is left open where the match is weak. A row's size may be missing; if present it is once, few, many or a size class.

D gene: TRBD1; V gene: TRBV10-3; J gene: TRBJ1-2; clone size: NA; CDR3 DNA: TGTGCCATCAGTGAGAAGGACAGGGATGGCTACACCTTC; CDR3 protein: CAISEKDRDGYTF
D gene: TRBD1; V gene: TRBV29-1; J gene: TRBJ2-7; clone size: NA; CDR3 DNA: TGCAGCGTTGAAATGGGGACAGGCACTTACGAGCAGTACTTC; CDR3 protein: CSVEMGTGTYEQYF
D gene: TRBD2; V gene: TRBV2; J gene: TRBJ2-2; clone size: NA; CDR3 DNA: TGTGCCAGCAGGGTACTAGCGGGAGGCACCGGGGAGCTGTTTTTT; CDR3 protein: CASRVLAGGTGELFF
D gene: NA; V gene: TRBV19; J gene: TRBJ1-4; clone size: few; CDR3 DNA: TGTGCCAGTAGTCTCGACCGGGAAAAACTGTTTTTT; CDR3 protein: CASSLDREKLFF
D gene: TRBD1; V gene: TRBV5-5; J gene: TRBJ1-2; clone size: NA; CDR3 DNA: TGTGCCAGCAGCCGAACCGTTGACAGGGGAATCTATGGCTACACCTTC; CDR3 protein: CASSRTVDRGIYGYTF
D gene: NA; V gene: TRBV25-1; J gene: TRBJ1-1; clone size: few; CDR3 DNA: TGTGCCAGCAGTGAAGGGGGACGGGCTTTCTTT; CDR3 protein: CASSEGGRAFF
D gene: NA; V gene: TRBV9; J gene: TRBJ2-5; clone size: NA; CDR3 DNA: TGTGCCAGCAGCGCCATCGGACATCCCCAAGAGACCCAGTACTTC; CDR3 protein: CASSAIGHPQETQYF
D gene: TRBD2; V gene: TRBV18; J gene: TRBJ2-3; clone size: NA; CDR3 DNA: TGTGCCAGCTCACCTTTATCGGGAGGTAGCACAGATACGCAGTATTTT; CDR3 protein: CASSPLSGGSTDTQYF
D gene: NA; V gene: TRBV7-6; J gene: TRBJ1-2; clone size: NA; CDR3 DNA: TGTGCCAGCAGCTTAGGAGACGGCTATGGCTACACCTTC; CDR3 protein: CASSLGDGYGYTF
D gene: TRBD2; V gene: TRBV28; J gene: TRBJ2-7; clone size: NA; CDR3 DNA: TGTGCCAGCAGTGAACCGGGACTAGGAGGACGCGAGCAGTACTTC; CDR3 protein: CASSEPGLGGREQYF
D gene: NA; V gene: TRBV10-3; J gene: TRBJ2-7; clone size: few; CDR3 DNA: TGTGCCATCAAAAGGGGATCCTACGAGCAGTACTTC; CDR3 protein: CAIKRGSYEQYF
D gene: NA; V gene: TRBV7-2; J gene: TRBJ2-7; clone size: few; CDR3 DNA: TGTGCCAGCAGCTTGAACAGGGACGAGCAGTACTTC; CDR3 protein: CASSLNRDEQYF
D gene: TRBD2; V gene: TRBV4-1; J gene: TRBJ2-2; clone size: NA; CDR3 DNA: TGCGCCAGCACAGTACATTTAGCGGGAGTCTGGAACACCGGGGAGCTGTTTTTT; CDR3 protein: CASTVHLAGVWNTGELFF
D gene: TRBD2; V gene: TRBV5-4; J gene: TRBJ2-5; clone size: NA; CDR3 DNA: TGTGCCAGCAGCCCTAGACTAGCTTCTCAAGAGACCCAGTACTTC; CDR3 protein: CASSPRLASQETQYF
D gene: NA; V gene: TRBV10-3; J gene: TRBJ1-5; clone size: NA; CDR3 DNA: TGTGCCATCAGGCAGGGGCTAAATCAGCCCCAGCATTTT; CDR3 protein: CAIRQGLNQPQHF
D gene: NA; V gene: TRBV9; J gene: TRBJ2-3; clone size: NA; CDR3 DNA: TGTGCCAGCAGCCCTCTAACCACAGATACGCAGTATTTT; CDR3 protein: CASSPLTTDTQYF
D gene: NA; V gene: TRBV11-1; J gene: TRBJ2-3; clone size: NA; CDR3 DNA: TGTGCCAGCAGCTTCGAAGGTAAAGTCTCCGATACGCAGTATTTT; CDR3 protein: CASSFEGKVSDTQYF
D gene: TRBD1; V gene: TRBV7-2; J gene: TRBJ2-3; clone size: NA; CDR3 DNA: TGTGCCAGCAGCTTAGCTCCCCAGGGGCAGGGGGCTAGTCGGCTCGATACGCAGTATTTT; CDR3 protein: CASSLAPQGQGASRLDTQYF
D gene: TRBD2; V gene: TRBV7-3; J gene: TRBJ2-1; clone size: NA; CDR3 DNA: TGTGCCAGCAGCTTATTAAGTAGCGGGAGATACAATGAGCAGTTCTTC; CDR3 protein: CASSLLSSGRYNEQFF
D gene: NA; V gene: TRBV7-2; J gene: TRBJ1-5; clone size: NA; CDR3 DNA: TGTGCCAGCAGCACATACTCAGGGGGCAATCAGCCCCAGCATTTT; CDR3 protein: CASSTYSGGNQPQHF
D gene: TRBD2; V gene: TRBV29-1; J gene: TRBJ2-1; clone size: NA; CDR3 DNA: TGCAGCGTCCCCAGACTAGCGGGAGAAATTGAGCAGTTCTTC; CDR3 protein: CSVPRLAGEIEQFF
D gene: NA; V gene: TRBV19; J gene: TRBJ1-2; clone size: NA; CDR3 DNA: TGTGCCAGTAGTTTGGGACGGACTAACTATGGCTACACCTTC; CDR3 protein: CASSLGRTNYGYTF
D gene: TRBD1; V gene: TRBV6-5; J gene: TRBJ1-1; clone size: NA; CDR3 DNA: TGTGCCAGCAGGGGGACAGGGGGCTACACTGAAGCTTTCTTT; CDR3 protein: CASRGTGGYTEAFF